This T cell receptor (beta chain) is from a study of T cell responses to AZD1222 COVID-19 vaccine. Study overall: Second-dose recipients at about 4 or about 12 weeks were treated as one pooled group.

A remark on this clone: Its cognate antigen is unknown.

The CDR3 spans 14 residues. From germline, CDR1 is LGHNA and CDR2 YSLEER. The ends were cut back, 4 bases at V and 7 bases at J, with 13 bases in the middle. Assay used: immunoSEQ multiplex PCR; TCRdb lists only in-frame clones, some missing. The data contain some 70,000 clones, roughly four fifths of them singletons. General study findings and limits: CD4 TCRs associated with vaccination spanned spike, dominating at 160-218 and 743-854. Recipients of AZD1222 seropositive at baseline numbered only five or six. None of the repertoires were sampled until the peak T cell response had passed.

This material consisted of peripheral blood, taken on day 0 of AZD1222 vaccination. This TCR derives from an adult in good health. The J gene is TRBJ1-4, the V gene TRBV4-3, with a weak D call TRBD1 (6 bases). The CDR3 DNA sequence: TGCGCCAGCAGCCGGGGGCCCGAGGGTGAAAAACTGTTTTTT. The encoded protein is CASSRGPEGEKLFF.